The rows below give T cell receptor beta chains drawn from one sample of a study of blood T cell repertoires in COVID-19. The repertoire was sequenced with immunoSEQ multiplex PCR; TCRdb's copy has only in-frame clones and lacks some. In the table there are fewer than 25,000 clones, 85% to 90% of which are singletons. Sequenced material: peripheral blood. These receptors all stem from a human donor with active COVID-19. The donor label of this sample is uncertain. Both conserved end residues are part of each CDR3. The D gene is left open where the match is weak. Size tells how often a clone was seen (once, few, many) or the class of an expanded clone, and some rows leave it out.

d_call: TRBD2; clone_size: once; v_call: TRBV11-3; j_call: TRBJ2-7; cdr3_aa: CASSPPRSSGRLHEQYF; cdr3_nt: TGTGCCAGCAGCCCGCCTCGGTCTAGCGGGAGGTTACACGAGCAGTACTTC
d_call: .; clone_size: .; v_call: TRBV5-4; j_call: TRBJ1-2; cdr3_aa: CASSLVGRQDQDGYTF; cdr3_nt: TGTGCCAGCAGCTTGGTAGGCAGGCAAGATCAGGATGGCTACACCTTC
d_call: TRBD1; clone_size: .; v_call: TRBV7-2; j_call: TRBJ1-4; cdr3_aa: CASSSSGTGGEKLFF; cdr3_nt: TGTGCCAGCAGCTCCTCCGGGACAGGGGGTGAAAAACTGTTTTTT
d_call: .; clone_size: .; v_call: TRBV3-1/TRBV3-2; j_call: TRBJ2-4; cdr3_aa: CASSQGRAALAKNIQYF; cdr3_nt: TGTGCCAGCAGCCAAGGCCGAGCGGCTCTAGCCAAAAACATTCAGTACTTC
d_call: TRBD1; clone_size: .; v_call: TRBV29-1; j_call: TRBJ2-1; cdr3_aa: CSVVMTGEQGYNEQFF; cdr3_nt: TGCAGCGTGGTAATGACAGGGGAACAAGGATACAATGAGCAGTTCTTC
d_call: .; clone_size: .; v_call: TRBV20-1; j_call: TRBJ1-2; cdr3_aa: CSAIDPTPWNYGYTF; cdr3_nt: TGCAGTGCTATTGACCCAACTCCATGGAACTATGGCTACACCTTC
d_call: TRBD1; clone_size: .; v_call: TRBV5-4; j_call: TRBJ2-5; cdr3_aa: CASSSTGVFQETQYF; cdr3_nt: TGTGCCAGCAGCTCGACAGGGGTGTTTCAAGAGACCCAGTACTTC
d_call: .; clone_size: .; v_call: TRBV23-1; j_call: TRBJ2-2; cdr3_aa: CASSLAQGQTNTGELFF; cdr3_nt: TGCGCCAGCAGTCTTGCGCAGGGACAAACGAACACCGGGGAGCTGTTTTTT
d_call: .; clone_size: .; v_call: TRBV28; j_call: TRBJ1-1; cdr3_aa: CASSFGLLNTEAFF; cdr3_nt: TGTGCCAGCAGTTTTGGCCTTTTGAACACTGAAGCTTTCTTT
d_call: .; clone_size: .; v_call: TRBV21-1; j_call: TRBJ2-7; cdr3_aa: CASSKVKRDRAEEQYF; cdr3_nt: TGTGCCAGCAGCAAGGTTAAGCGGGACAGGGCGGAGGAGCAGTACTTC
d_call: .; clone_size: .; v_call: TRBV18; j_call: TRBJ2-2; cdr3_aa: CASSPRDTGELFF; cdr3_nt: TGTGCCAGCTCACCACGCGACACCGGGGAGCTGTTTTTT
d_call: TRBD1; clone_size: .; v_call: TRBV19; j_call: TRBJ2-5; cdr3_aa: CASSSQGAGETQYF; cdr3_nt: TGTGCCAGTAGTTCTCAGGGGGCTGGGGAGACCCAGTACTTC
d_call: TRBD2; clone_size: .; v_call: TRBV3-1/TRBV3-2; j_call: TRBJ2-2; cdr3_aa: CASSHLAGVGTGELFF; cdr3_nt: TGTGCCAGCAGCCACTTAGCGGGAGTGGGGACCGGGGAGCTGTTTTTT
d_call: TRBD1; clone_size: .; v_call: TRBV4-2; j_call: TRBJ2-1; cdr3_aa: CASSQDMHGTGDPEQFF; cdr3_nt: TGTGCCAGCAGCCAAGATATGCACGGGACAGGGGACCCTGAGCAGTTCTTC
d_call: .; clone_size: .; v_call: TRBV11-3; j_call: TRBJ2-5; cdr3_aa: CASSLGVQETQYF; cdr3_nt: TGTGCCAGCAGCTTAGGCGTTCAAGAGACCCAGTACTTC
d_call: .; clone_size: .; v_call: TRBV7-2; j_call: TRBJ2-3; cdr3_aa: CASSLSGGDTQYF; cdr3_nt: TGTGCCAGCAGCTTATCGGGTGGAGATACGCAGTATTTT
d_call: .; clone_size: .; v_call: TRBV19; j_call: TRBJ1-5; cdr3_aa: CASKGGGSNQPQHF; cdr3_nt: TGTGCCAGTAAGGGGGGGGGAAGCAATCAGCCCCAGCATTTT
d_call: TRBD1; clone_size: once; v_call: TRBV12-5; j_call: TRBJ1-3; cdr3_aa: CASGLGTVSGNTIYF; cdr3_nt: TGTGCTAGTGGTCTGGGGACAGTCTCTGGAAACACCATATATTTT
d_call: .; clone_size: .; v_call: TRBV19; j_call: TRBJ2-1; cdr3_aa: CASSGRLAYNEQFF; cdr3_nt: TGTGCCAGTAGTGGGAGGCTCGCCTACAATGAGCAGTTCTTC
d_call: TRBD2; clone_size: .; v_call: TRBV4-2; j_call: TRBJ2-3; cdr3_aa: CASSPGLTTLGGDTQYF; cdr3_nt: TGTGCCAGCAGCCCCGGGCTGACTACCCTGGGGGGGGATACGCAGTATTTT
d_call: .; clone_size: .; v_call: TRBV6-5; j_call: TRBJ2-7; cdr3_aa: CASSSTPPGQYF; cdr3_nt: TGTGCCAGCAGTTCGACCCCCCCGGGGCAGTACTTC
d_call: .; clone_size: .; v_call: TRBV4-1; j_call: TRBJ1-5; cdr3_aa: CASRPTIPGQPQHF; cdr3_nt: TGCGCCAGCAGACCTACCATCCCGGGTCAGCCCCAGCATTTT
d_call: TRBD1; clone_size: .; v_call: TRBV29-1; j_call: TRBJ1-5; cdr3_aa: CSGQTGINQPQHF; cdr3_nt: TGCAGCGGTCAGACAGGGATCAATCAGCCCCAGCATTTT
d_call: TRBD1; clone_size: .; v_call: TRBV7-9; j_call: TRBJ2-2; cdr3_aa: CASQPTPGQGVGELFF; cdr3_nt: TGTGCCAGTCAACCAACGCCGGGACAGGGGGTTGGGGAGCTGTTTTTT
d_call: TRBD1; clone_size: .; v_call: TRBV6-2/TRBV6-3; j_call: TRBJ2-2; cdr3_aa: CASSYPGTGVTGELFF; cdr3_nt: TGTGCCAGCAGTTACCCCGGGACAGGGGTAACCGGGGAGCTGTTTTTT
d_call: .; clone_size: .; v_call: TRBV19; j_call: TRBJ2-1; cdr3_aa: CASSPLAANEQFF; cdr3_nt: TGTGCCAGTAGCCCACTAGCAGCCAATGAGCAGTTCTTC
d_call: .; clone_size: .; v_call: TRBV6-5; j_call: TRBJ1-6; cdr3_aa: CASKTGNFYNSPLHF; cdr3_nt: TGTGCCAGCAAAACAGGGAACTTCTATAATTCACCCCTCCACTTT
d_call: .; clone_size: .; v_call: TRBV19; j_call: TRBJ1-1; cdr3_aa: CASSMSFEAFF; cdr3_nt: TGTGCCAGTAGTATGAGCTTTGAAGCTTTCTTT
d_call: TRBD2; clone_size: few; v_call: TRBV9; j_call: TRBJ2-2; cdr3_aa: CASSVGLAANTGELFF; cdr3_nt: TGTGCCAGCAGCGTAGGTCTAGCGGCTAACACCGGGGAGCTGTTTTTT
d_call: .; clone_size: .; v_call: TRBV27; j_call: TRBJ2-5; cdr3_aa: CASSSQTVGTQYF; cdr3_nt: TGTGCCAGCAGTTCGCAGACAGTGGGGACCCAGTACTTC
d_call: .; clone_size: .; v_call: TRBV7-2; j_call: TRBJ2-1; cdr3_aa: CASSLDLVADNEQFF; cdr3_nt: TGTGCCAGCAGCTTAGACCTGGTAGCGGACAATGAGCAGTTCTTC
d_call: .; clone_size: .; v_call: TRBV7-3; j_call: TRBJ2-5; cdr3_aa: CASSSTWTASGQETQYF; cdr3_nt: TGTGCCAGCAGCTCGACTTGGACAGCTTCCGGCCAAGAGACCCAGTACTTC
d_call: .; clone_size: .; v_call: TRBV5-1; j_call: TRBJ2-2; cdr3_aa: CASSERAGPGELFF; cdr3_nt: TGCGCCAGCAGCGAGCGGGCAGGGCCCGGGGAGCTGTTTTTT
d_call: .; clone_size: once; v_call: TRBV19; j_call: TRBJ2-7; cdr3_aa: CASTGIPYEQYF; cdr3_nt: TGTGCCAGTACGGGTATTCCCTACGAGCAGTACTTC
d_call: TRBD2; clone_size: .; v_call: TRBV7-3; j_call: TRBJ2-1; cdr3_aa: CASRDGGNEQFF; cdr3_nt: TGTGCCAGCAGGGACGGGGGGAATGAGCAGTTCTTC
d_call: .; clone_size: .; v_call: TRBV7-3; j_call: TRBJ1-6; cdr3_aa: CASSLADPVGVHF; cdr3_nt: TGTGCCAGCAGCTTGGCCGATCCCGTCGGGGTCCACTTT
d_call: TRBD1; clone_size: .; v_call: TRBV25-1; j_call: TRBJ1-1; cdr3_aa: CASSESGQGAAWVTEAFF; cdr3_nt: TGTGCCAGCAGTGAATCGGGACAGGGGGCCGCATGGGTAACTGAAGCTTTCTTT
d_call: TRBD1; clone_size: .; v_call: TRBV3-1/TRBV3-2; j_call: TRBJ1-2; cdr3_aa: CASSQGGTGGLYGYTF; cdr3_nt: TGTGCCAGCAGCCAAGGCGGGACAGGGGGCCTTTATGGCTACACCTTC
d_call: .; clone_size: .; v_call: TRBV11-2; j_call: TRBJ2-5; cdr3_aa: CASSSGLPRETQYF; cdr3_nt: TGTGCCAGCAGCTCGGGACTCCCGAGGGAGACCCAGTACTTC
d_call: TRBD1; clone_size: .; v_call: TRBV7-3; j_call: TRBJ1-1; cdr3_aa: CASSPGTGGAAFF; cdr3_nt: TGTGCCAGCAGCCCGGGGACAGGGGGCGCAGCTTTCTTT
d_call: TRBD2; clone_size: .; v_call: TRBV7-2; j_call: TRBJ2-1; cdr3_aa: CASSSPRLAAPRKRFEQFF; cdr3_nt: TGTGCCAGCAGCTCCCCCCGGCTAGCGGCACCTCGTAAAAGGTTTGAGCAGTTCTTC
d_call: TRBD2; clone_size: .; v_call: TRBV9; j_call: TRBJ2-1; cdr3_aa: CASSVVATSGSDEQFF; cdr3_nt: TGTGCCAGCAGCGTAGTTGCGACTAGCGGGAGTGATGAGCAGTTCTTC
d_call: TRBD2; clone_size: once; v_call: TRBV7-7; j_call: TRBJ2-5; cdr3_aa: CASSLGAAAGTGETQYF; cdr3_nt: TGTGCTAGCAGCTTAGGGGCGGCAGCGGGAACGGGGGAGACCCAGTACTTC
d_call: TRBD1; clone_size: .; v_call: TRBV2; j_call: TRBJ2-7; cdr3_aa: CASRQQGSEQYF; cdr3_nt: TGTGCCAGCAGGCAACAGGGGAGTGAGCAGTACTTC
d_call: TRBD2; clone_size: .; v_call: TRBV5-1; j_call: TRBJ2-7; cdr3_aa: CASSVAPGGEQYF; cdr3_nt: TGCGCCAGCAGCGTTGCCCCGGGGGGCGAGCAGTACTTC
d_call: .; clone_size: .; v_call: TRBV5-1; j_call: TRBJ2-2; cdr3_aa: CASSPLATGELFF; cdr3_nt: TGCGCCAGCAGCCCCCTAGCAACCGGGGAGCTGTTTTTT
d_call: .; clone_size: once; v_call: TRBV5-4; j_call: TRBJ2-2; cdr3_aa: CASSSAGTPTGELFF; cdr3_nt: TGTGCCAGCAGCTCCGCCGGGACACCCACCGGGGAGCTGTTTTTT
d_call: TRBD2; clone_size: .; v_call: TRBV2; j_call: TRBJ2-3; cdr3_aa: CASRKRTSGGTDTQYF; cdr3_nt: TGTGCCAGCAGGAAGCGGACTAGCGGGGGTACAGATACGCAGTATTTT
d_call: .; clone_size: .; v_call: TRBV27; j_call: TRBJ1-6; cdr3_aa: CASGYRDSPLHF; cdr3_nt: TGTGCCAGCGGATACAGGGATTCACCCCTCCACTTT
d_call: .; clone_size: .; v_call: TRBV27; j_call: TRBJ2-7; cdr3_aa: CASSLRGITYEQYF; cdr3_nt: TGTGCCAGCAGTTTAAGAGGGATCACCTACGAGCAGTACTTC
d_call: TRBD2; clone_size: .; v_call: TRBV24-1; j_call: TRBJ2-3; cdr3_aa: CATSGPGGNTQYF; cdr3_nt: TGTGCCACCAGTGGCCCGGGGGGGAATACGCAGTATTTT
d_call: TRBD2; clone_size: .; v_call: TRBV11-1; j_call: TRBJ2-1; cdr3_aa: CASSSQPTSGYNEQFF; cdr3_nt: TGTGCCAGCAGCTCCCAACCGACTAGCGGCTACAATGAGCAGTTCTTC
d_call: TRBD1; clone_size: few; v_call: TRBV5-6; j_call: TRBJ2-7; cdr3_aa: CASSSQQAGGLKQYF; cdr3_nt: TGTGCCAGCAGCTCTCAACAGGCAGGGGGCTTAAAGCAGTACTTC
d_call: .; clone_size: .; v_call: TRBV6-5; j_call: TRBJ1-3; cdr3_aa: CASSYFSGSGNTIYF; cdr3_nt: TGTGCCAGCAGTTACTTTTCCGGGTCAGGAAACACCATATATTTT
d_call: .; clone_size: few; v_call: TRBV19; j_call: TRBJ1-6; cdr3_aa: CASSSQGKDSPLHF; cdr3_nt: TGTGCCAGTAGTTCGCAGGGAAAGGATTCACCCCTCCACTTT
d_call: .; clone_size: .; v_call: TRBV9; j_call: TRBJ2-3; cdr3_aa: CASSAGGTSTDTQYF; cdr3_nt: TGTGCCAGCAGCGCAGGGGGGACATCCACAGATACGCAGTATTTT
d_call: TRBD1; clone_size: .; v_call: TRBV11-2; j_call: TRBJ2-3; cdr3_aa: CASSSTGRAQYF; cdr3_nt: TGTGCCAGCAGCTCGACAGGGCGGGCGCAGTATTTT